This TCR beta chain is from a study of control samples from healthy donors and cancer patients. Assay: immunoSEQ multiplex PCR; the TCRdb copy retains only in-frame clones and omits some. Here the sample spans 50,000 or so clones, 93% being singletons. The germline CDR1 and CDR2 sequences are GTSNPN and SVGIG (reference sequence). This CDR3 contains 11 residues. V was clipped by 3 bases and J by 4 bases, with 5 bases between them. The rearrangement uses TRBV30 and TRBJ2-3; no clear D. Source material: PBMCs. This sequence originates from a woman aged 45-59 years with head and neck cancer. The CDR3 DNA reads as TGTGCCTGGAGACTCGCAGATACGCAGTATTTT. Translating gives CAWRLADTQYF. The whole variable domain, filled in from reference TRBV30 and TRBJ2-3, reads SQTIHQWPATLVQPVGSPLSLECTVEGTSNPNLYWYRQAAGRGLQLLFYSVGIGQISSEVPQNLSASRPQDRQFILSSKKLLLSDSGFYLCAWRLADTQYFGPGTRLTVL.